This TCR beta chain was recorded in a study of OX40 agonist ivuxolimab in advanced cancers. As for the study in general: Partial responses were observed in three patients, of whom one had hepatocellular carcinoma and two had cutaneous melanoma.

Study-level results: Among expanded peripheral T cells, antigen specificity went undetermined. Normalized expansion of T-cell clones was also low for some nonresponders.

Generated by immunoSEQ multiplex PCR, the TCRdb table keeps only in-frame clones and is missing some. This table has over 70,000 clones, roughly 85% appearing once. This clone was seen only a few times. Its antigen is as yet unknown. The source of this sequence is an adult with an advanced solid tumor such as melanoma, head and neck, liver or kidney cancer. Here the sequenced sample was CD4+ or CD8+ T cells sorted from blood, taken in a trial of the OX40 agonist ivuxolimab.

Written as DNA, the CDR3 is TGTGCCAGCAGCTTAGAGACAGGGACAGGGTCGCAGTATTTT. Its protein product is CASSLETGTGSQYF. This chain connects TRBV11-2 to TRBJ2-3; 9 bases are a match to TRBD1. Germline V lookup: CDR1 SGHAT, CDR2 FQNNGV. The length of the CDR3 is 14 residues. V lost 0 bases to trimming and J lost 10 bases; unmatched junction nucleotides: 5.